This entry features one T cell receptor (beta chain) sequence. CDR1 is SQVTM, CDR2 ANQGSEA, per germline. V gave up 3 bases and J gave up 0 bases, with 8 bases separating them. The CDR3 contains 13 residues. Assignment of participants to cohorts was predicated upon participant-reported clinical history. Two consecutive negative NP/OP PCR tests, clearance, or resolved symptoms defined Cohort 3 recovery. Clones were sequenced by immunoSEQ multiplex PCR, and TCRdb holds only the in-frame ones, with some missing. The sample includes 200,000 or so clones, roughly 80% of them seen just once. These data originate in a study of blood T cell repertoires in COVID-19. In the study overall: The United States, Italy and Spain were the sources of the acute and convalescent COVID-19 samples. T cells, B-cell-depleted T cells, or PBMCs supplied cDNA or gDNA.

Material for sequencing was PBMCs or T cells enriched from blood (not recorded which). This chain connects TRBV29-1 to TRBJ1-1; the D is unclear. This receptor was taken from a man aged 40-49 years who had recovered from COVID-19. CDR3 DNA sequence: TGCAGCGTTGAGGCCTTCCTGAACACTGAAGCTTTCTTT. This encodes CSVEAFLNTEAFF.